These T cell receptor beta chains were read from a single sample in a study of metastatic and nonmetastatic thyroid tumors. TCRdb re-called the PCR reads via MiXCR. The table includes 30,000 or so clones, around a sixth detected once. Input material: blood. These receptors originate from a female donor with papillary thyroid cancer or a benign thyroid nodule (not recorded which). Some clones in this sample may be carry-over from other donors' samples. Each CDR3 is given with its conserved first and last residue. A D gene is named only where the DNA matches it firmly. Clone size is shown for a subset of rows, as once, few, many or a class of expanded clone.

D gene,J gene,clone size,V gene,CDR3 DNA,CDR3 protein
-,TRBJ1-1,many,TRBV6-1,TGTGCCAGCAGACGCATCTCCCGGGCGGCAATGAACACTGAAGCTTTCTTT,CASRRISRAAMNTEAFF
TRBD2,TRBJ2-1,many,TRBV6-1,TGTGCCAGCGGGGAGCTAGCGGGAGGTTTCGATGAGCAGTTCTTC,CASGELAGGFDEQFF
TRBD1,TRBJ1-5,many,TRBV4-1,TGCGCCAGCAGCGGAGGGCCGGGACAGGTTAATCAGCCCCAGCATTTT,CASSGGPGQVNQPQHF
TRBD2,TRBJ2-7,many,TRBV5-6,TGTGCCAGCAGCACCAGGTTTCGGGGGGGGTACGAGCAGTACTTC,CASSTRFRGGYEQYF
TRBD2,TRBJ2-1,-,TRBV20-1,TGCAGTGCTTGTTCACTAGCGGGAAGGTATGAGCAGTTCTTC,CSACSLAGRYEQFF
-,TRBJ1-4,-,TRBV6-9,TGTGCCAGCAGTTTACGGGGGGAAAAACCTTTTTTT,CASSLRGEKPFF
-,TRBJ2-3,many,TRBV11-2,TGTGCCAGCAGCTTAAGTGGGCGGCTGGACGATACGCAGTATTTT,CASSLSGRLDDTQYF
TRBD2,TRBJ2-3,-,TRBV6-5,TGTGCCAGCAGTTCCCCGGGACTAGCTGCTACGCAGTATTTT,CASSSPGLAATQYF
-,TRBJ1-3,many,TRBV12-3/TRBV12-4,TGTGCCAGCCTCGAAGCAGGGGACGAAAACACCATATATTTT,CASLEAGDENTIYF
-,TRBJ2-7,many,TRBV6-2/TRBV6-3,TGTGCCAGCAGTTCCGAAGGGGCTACTTGGTCCTACGAGCAGTACTTC,CASSSEGATWSYEQYF
-,TRBJ2-2,few,TRBV6-1,TGTGCCAGCAGGGGAAGACAGTCCGGCGGGGAGCTGTTTTTT,CASRGRQSGGELFF
-,TRBJ2-5,few,TRBV6-2/TRBV6-3,TGTGCCAGCAGTTTATGGAGGGGGTACCAAGAGACCCAGTACTTC,CASSLWRGYQETQYF
TRBD1,TRBJ2-7,-,TRBV11-2,TGTGCCAGCAGCCCCCGACAGGGGGAGAACTCCTACGAGCAGTACTTC,CASSPRQGENSYEQYF
TRBD1,TRBJ2-7,medium-sized,TRBV28,TGTGCCAGCAGAGTGGGACAGGGGGCCTACGAGCAGTACTTC,CASRVGQGAYEQYF
-,TRBJ1-6,medium-sized,TRBV6-1,TGTGCCAGCAGCTCAGGAATTTCCTATAATTCACCCCTCCACTTT,CASSSGISYNSPLHF
TRBD1,TRBJ2-1,-,TRBV6-2/TRBV6-3,TGTGCCAGCAGATCCCTAGGGCAGGGGGTTTACAATGAGCATTTCTTC,CASRSLGQGVYNEHFF
TRBD1,TRBJ2-7,medium-sized,TRBV7-2,TGTGCCAGCAGCTCCATCACCCGGGACAGGGGATCGGGGTACGAGCAGTACTTC,CASSSITRDRGSGYEQYF
TRBD1,TRBJ2-7,-,TRBV28,TGTGCCAGCAGTAAGGGGACAGGGGACTACGAGCAGTACTTC,CASSKGTGDYEQYF
TRBD1,TRBJ2-2,many,TRBV3-1,TGTGCCTGCAGCCCCCCGACCTCCGGGACAGGGAAAGGCACCGGGGAGCTGTTTTTT,CACSPPTSGTGKGTGELFF
-,TRBJ2-1,-,TRBV10-1,TGCGCCAGCAGTGAAGGTGGCAGGGGACATTACAATGAGAAGTTCTTC,CASSEGGRGHYNEKFF
TRBD1,TRBJ2-5,many,TRBV29-1,TGCAGCGTTGCCGGACAGGTCGAGACCCAGTACTTC,CSVAGQVETQYF
-,TRBJ2-5,many,TRBV20-1,TGCAGTGCTAGATCACCCTGGGACCGGGAAGAGACCCAGTACTTC,CSARSPWDREETQYF
-,TRBJ1-5,many,TRBV7-2,TGTGCCAGCAGCTTAGCGGGCGGTAGCAATCAGCCCCAGCATTTT,CASSLAGGSNQPQHF